The 31 T cell receptor beta chains reported below all come from one sample, sequenced in a study of shared clonotypes between healthy human individuals. Using immunoSEQ multiplex PCR, the repertoire was profiled, and TCRdb retains in-frame clones only, with some absent. The sample has roughly 2,300,000 clones, about 90% seen once; the top ten hold 0.3% to 0.4%. What was sequenced was naive CD4+ T cells from PBMCs. Noted subset: CD45RA+ positively selected. These receptors were obtained from a man in his late teens or twenties in good health. Some clones in this sample may be carry-over from other donors' samples.

This clone was picked up a small number of times. The chain carries TRBV7-9 and TRBJ1-1; the D is unclear. The germline V gene encodes CDR1 SEHNR and CDR2 FQNEAQ (reference sequence). Trimming shortened V by 4 bases and J by 11 bases, and 14 bases separated the two germline ends. The CDR3 length is 12 residues. The CDR3 sequence: CASSSWEGLAFF. The CDR3 region has the DNA TGTGCCAGCAGCTCCTGGGAAGGGTTGGCTTTCTTT.

The chain combines TRBV12-5 with TRBJ1-1, with D perhaps TRBD1 (6 bases). Germline V gives CDR1 LGHNT, CDR2 FRNRAP. V lost 4 bases and J 1 base, leaving 19 bases between the germline ends. The CDR3 spans 17 residues. CDR3 sequence reads: CASGSRRTVEGNTEAFF. CDR3 coding DNA: TGTGCTAGTGGTTCGAGGCGGACAGTCGAAGGGAACACTGAAGCTTTCTTT. The variable domain in full, with the rest retrieved from reference TRBV12-5 and TRBJ1-1, is DARVTQTPRHKVTEMGQEVTMRCQPILGHNTVFWYRQTMMQGLELLAYFRNRAPLDDSGMPKDRFSAEMPDATLATLKIQPSEPRDSAVYFCASGSRRTVEGNTEAFFGQGTRLTVV.

V usage is TRBV28 and J usage is TRBJ2-5, with no clear D. The CDR3 contains 14 residues. V was clipped by 2 bases and J by 2 bases, with 9 bases between them. The germline gives CDR1 MDHEN, CDR2 SYDVKM. The CDR3 sequence: CASSLRQTQETQYF. As DNA, the CDR3 is TGTGCCAGCAGTTTAAGGCAGACTCAAGAGACCCAGTACTTC.

The chain employs TRBV5-4 and TRBJ2-1, with D perhaps being TRBD1 or TRBD2 (5 bases each). Germline loops: CDR1 SGHNT, CDR2 YYREEE (reference sequence). V was trimmed by 0 bases and J by 0 bases, leaving 13 bases between them. The length of the CDR3 is 17 residues. CDR3 DNA: TGTGCCAGCAGCTTGGGTGCGTGGGGGAGCTCCTACAATGAGCAGTTCTTC. This sequence encodes CASSLGAWGSSYNEQFF.

The gene calls are TRBV5-4 and TRBJ2-5; D is uncertain. The germline V gene has CDR1 SGHNT and CDR2 YYREEE (reference sequence). Trimming pared 4 bases from V and 2 bases from J, leaving 12 bases between. The CDR3 is 14 amino acids. In nucleotides, the CDR3 is TGTGCCAGCAGCCAACAGAGCAATCAAGAGACCCAGTACTTC. As protein: CASSQQSNQETQYF.

The V call is TRBV18, the J call TRBJ2-1; either TRBD1 or TRBD2 may fit D (5 bases each). Between the trimmed V and J ends, which lost 2 bases and 0 bases, there was a span of 11 bases. The CDR3 consists of 16 residues. CDR1 is KGHSH, CDR2 LQKENI, per germline. CDR3: CASSPLGVSSYNEQFF. CDR3 DNA: TGTGCCAGCTCACCATTGGGGGTATCCTCCTACAATGAGCAGTTCTTC.

The chain couples TRBV10-3 to TRBJ2-3; TRBD2 might be the D (5 bases). From germline, CDR1 is ENHRY and CDR2 SYGVKD. V lost 2 bases to trimming and J lost 0 bases, with 9 bases between them. This CDR3 spans 15 amino acids. For the CDR3, the DNA is TGTGCCATCAGTGAGGATAGCGCGAGCACAGATACGCAGTATTTT. The encoded protein is CAISEDSASTDTQYF.

The chain combines TRBV6-5 with TRBJ2-3; D assignment may be TRBD1 or TRBD2 (5 bases each). The CDR3 consists of 14 residues. Trimming removed 8 bases at V and 1 base at J, with 13 bases between. The germline V gene has CDR1 MNHEY and CDR2 SVGAGI. CDR3 region: CASSGTPGTDTQYF. The CDR3 bases are TGTGCCAGCTCAGGGACCCCCGGCACAGATACGCAGTATTTT.

The CDR3 DNA sequence: TGTGCCAGCAGTTTTGGGACCACGACTGAAGCTTTCTTT. Amino acids: CASSFGTTTEAFF. The chain recombines TRBV2 with TRBJ1-1, with TRBD1 as a possible D gene (5 bases). This CDR3 spans 13 amino acids. The V gene's germline CDR1 is SNHLY and CDR2 FYNNEI. V dropped 5 bases and J dropped 5 bases, with 12 bases sitting between them.

V gene TRBV19 combines with J gene TRBJ1-3, with a weak D call TRBD1 (5 bases). The germline V and J ends were trimmed by 4 bases and 0 bases, with 10 bases remaining between them. This CDR3 has 15 amino acids. Germline assignment: CDR1 LNHDA and CDR2 SQIVND (reference sequence). CDR3 protein: CASSTGRPSGNTIYF. For the CDR3, the DNA is TGTGCCAGTAGTACGGGGCGACCCTCTGGAAACACCATATATTTT.

With respect to this clone: Other DNA sequences in this specimen translate into the identical CDR3. The genes are TRBV28 and TRBJ2-5; no firm D call. The CDR3 consists of 13 residues. With 6 bases removed from V and 4 bases from J, the gap between germline ends came to 12 bases. Germline lookup yields CDR1 MDHEN and CDR2 SYDVKM. CDR3 nucleotides: TGTGCCAGCAGCCCTCCGCCCAGAGAGACCCAGTACTTC. This encodes CASSPPPRETQYF.

The chain carries TRBV7-3 and TRBJ2-1; D might be TRBD2 (5 bases). Germline V gene sequence: CDR1 SGHTA, CDR2 FQGTGA. Trimming left V 5 bases short and J 9 bases short, with 20 bases between. The length of the CDR3 is 15 residues. Here the CDR3 DNA reads TGTGCCAGCAGCCCCGGAGCCCCTAGGAGCGGTGAGCAGTTCTTC. Its protein product is CASSPGAPRSGEQFF.

In DNA form, the CDR3 reads TGTGCCAGCTCACCAATGGGAGCGAACACTGAAGCTTTCTTT. It yields the protein CASSPMGANTEAFF. The chain links TRBV18 to TRBJ1-1; D not certain. Between the trimmed V and J ends, which lost 2 bases and 1 base, there was a span of 8 bases. Germline V gene sequence: CDR1 KGHSH, CDR2 LQKENI. The CDR3 has 14 residues. The full variable domain, rest sourced from reference TRBV18 and TRBJ1-1, is NAGVMQNPRHLVRRRGQEARLRCSPMKGHSHVYWYRQLPEEGLKFMVYLQKENIIDESGMPKERFSAEFPKEGPSILRIQQVVRGDSAAYFCASSPMGANTEAFFGQGTRLTVV.

The rearrangement uses TRBV29-1 and TRBJ1-2; no definite D call. This CDR3 has 11 amino acids. V lost 3 bases to trimming and J lost 3 bases, with 5 bases between them. The germline CDR1 and CDR2 sequences are SQVTM and ANQGSEA. CDR3 nucleotide sequence: TGCAGCGTTGATTTGTACTATGGCTACACCTTC. Its protein product is CSVDLYYGYTF.

The rearrangement uses TRBV11-2 and TRBJ2-7, with D hard to call. The germline V gene encodes CDR1 SGHAT and CDR2 FQNNGV. This CDR3 region has 13 residues. Trimming removed 4 bases at V and 5 bases at J, with 12 bases between. The CDR3 nucleotides are TGTGCCAGCAGCTCCGGGTCCACGAACGAGCAGTACTTC. Its translation: CASSSGSTNEQYF.

In this sample, this clone turned up a few times. The CDR3 reads CASSLAWNEKLFF. Written as DNA, the CDR3 is TGCGCCAGCAGCTTGGCATGGAATGAAAAACTGTTTTTT. The gene calls are TRBV5-1 and TRBJ1-4; D not certain. CDR3 length equals 13 residues. Germline V gene sequence: CDR1 SGHRS, CDR2 YFSETQ. V was cut by 0 bases and J by 5 bases, with 5 bases left in between. Variable domain in full (rest from reference TRBV5-1 and TRBJ1-4): KAGVTQTPRYLIKTRGQQVTLSCSPISGHRSVSWYQQTPGQGLQFLFEYFSETQRNKGNFPGRFSGRQFSNSRSEMNVSTLELGDSALYLCASSLAWNEKLFFGSGTQLSVL.

CDR3 loop: CASSNWRDREPQGELFF. Written as DNA, the CDR3 is TGTGCCAGCAGCAACTGGAGGGACAGGGAACCCCAAGGGGAGCTGTTTTTT. The chain recombines TRBV21-1 with TRBJ2-2; the DNA was not compared with TRBD1, the D call given in the table. TRBV21-1 is listed as a pseudogene. The CDR3 runs to 17 residues.

This chain joins TRBV4-2 and TRBJ2-5; 9 positions agree with TRBD1. Unmatched junction bases numbered 19, after V lost 7 bases and J lost 4 bases. Germline lookup yields CDR1 LGHNA and CDR2 YNFKEQ. The CDR3 sequence is 18 residues long. The CDR3 DNA follows: TGTGCCAGCAAGGCCACTCTGGGACAGGGAGGAGTGCGAGAGACCCAGTACTTC. Its translation: CASKATLGQGGVRETQYF.

This clone occurred once. The gene calls are TRBV28 and TRBJ2-1; 7 bases map to TRBD1. The germline gives CDR1 MDHEN, CDR2 SYDVKM. With 4 bases clipped from V and 2 bases from J, the junction kept 8 bases outside the gene matches. The CDR3 is made up of 16 amino acids. In DNA, the CDR3 is TGTGCCAGCAGTTCTATCCGGGACAGAGCCTACAATGAGCAGTTCTTC. Encoded protein: CASSSIRDRAYNEQFF. Together with reference TRBV28 and TRBJ2-1, the CDR3 gives the full variable domain: DVKVTQSSRYLVKRTGEKVFLECVQDMDHENMFWYRQDPGLGLRLIYFSYDVKMKEKGDIPEGYSVSREKKERFSLILESASTNQTSMYLCASSSIRDRAYNEQFFGPGTRLTVL.

This rearrangement joins TRBV4-2 to TRBJ2-1; D is perhaps TRBD1 or TRBD2 (5 bases each). The CDR3 has 15 residues. Germline CDR1 LGHNA, CDR2 YNFKEQ. Trimming shortened V by 4 bases and J by 4 bases, and 14 bases separated the two germline ends. The CDR3 sequence is CASSRFRDQYNEQFF. In DNA, the CDR3 is TGTGCCAGCAGCCGCTTCCGGGACCAGTACAATGAGCAGTTCTTC.

The rearrangement joins TRBV10-2 to TRBJ1-1; D is possibly TRBD1 (5 bases). This CDR3 has 14 residues. V lost 2 bases, J lost 0 bases, and 7 bases lay in between. Looked up from germline, CDR1 is WSHSY and CDR2 is SAAADI. The CDR3 coding sequence is TGCGCCAGCAGTGAGCCAGGGTTGAACACTGAAGCTTTCTTT. Translating it yields CASSEPGLNTEAFF.

This clone has only a few counts. The chain links TRBV5-1 to TRBJ2-2; perhaps TRBD2 as D (6 bases). Germline V lookup: CDR1 SGHRS, CDR2 YFSETQ. V shed 2 bases and J shed 4 bases, with 15 bases lying between them. The CDR3 length is 16 residues. This CDR3 reads CASSFEGSGLTGELFF. The CDR3 coding sequence is TGCGCCAGCAGCTTTGAGGGTAGCGGACTCACCGGGGAGCTGTTTTTT.

V usage is TRBV10-1 and J usage is TRBJ1-5, with D possibly being TRBD1 (5 bases). From germline, CDR1 is WNHNN and CDR2 SYGVQD (reference sequence). CDR3 length: 16 residues. V was cut by 7 bases and J by 0 bases, with 16 bases left in between. This CDR3 is CASILRGVNSNQPQHF. The DNA for the CDR3 is TGCGCCAGCATCCTACGGGGCGTTAATAGCAATCAGCCCCAGCATTTT.

This chain joins TRBV4-1 and TRBJ1-4; 10 bases match TRBD1. This CDR3 contains 16 residues. The J segment lost 7 bases and the V segment lost 5 bases, leaving 10 bases of the junction unmatched. In germline, CDR1 is MGHRA, CDR2 YSYEKL. CDR3 in DNA: TGCGCCAGCAGCGAGACGGGACAGGGGATAGGTGAAAAACTGTTTTTT. It codes for CASSETGQGIGEKLFF.

This chain links TRBV9 with TRBJ2-5; the D call may be TRBD1 or TRBD2 (6 bases each). This CDR3 is built from 14 residues. Germline CDR1 SGDLS, CDR2 YYNGEE. V lost 5 bases and J lost 4, with 15 bases in between. This CDR3 is CASSRGDLAETQYF. In DNA, the CDR3 is TGTGCCAGCAGTAGGGGGGATTTAGCAGAGACCCAGTACTTC.

This rearrangement joins TRBV7-3 to TRBJ2-3; D not certain. From germline, CDR1 is SGHTA and CDR2 FQGTGA. The CDR3 is made up of 14 amino acids. Trimming stripped 5 bases from V and 3 bases from J, with 12 bases between. The CDR3: CASSLSDFTDTQYF. The CDR3 DNA reads as TGTGCCAGCAGCCTAAGCGACTTTACAGATACGCAGTATTTT.

The chain joins TRBV14 to TRBJ1-1, with 9 bases that match TRBD1. Trimming removed 3 bases from V and 5 bases from J; junction bases left unmatched: 7. Germline lookup yields CDR1 SGHDN and CDR2 FVKESK. The CDR3 has 15 amino acids. CDR3 loop: CASSHPRQGVTEAFF. In nucleotides, the CDR3 is TGTGCCAGCAGCCACCCCCGACAGGGGGTGACTGAAGCTTTCTTT.

This chain joins TRBV4-1 and TRBJ1-3; D remains ambiguous. This CDR3 comprises 16 residues. V was clipped by 1 base and J by 1 base, with 11 bases between them. Germline loops: CDR1 MGHRA, CDR2 YSYEKL. CDR3 in amino acids: CASSQATFLSGNTIYF. CDR3 in DNA: TGCGCCAGCAGCCAAGCGACATTTCTTTCTGGAAACACCATATATTTT.

The chain carries TRBV5-1 and TRBJ2-7; D remains ambiguous. Germline CDR1 reads SGHRS; CDR2 reads YFSETQ. Trimming removed 0 bases at V and 2 bases at J, with 9 bases between. The CDR3 loop spans 14 amino acids. The CDR3 here is CASSLADPTYEQYF. The CDR3 bases are TGCGCCAGCAGCTTGGCGGATCCAACCTACGAGCAGTACTTC.

V and J are TRBV4-1 and TRBJ2-3; D may be TRBD2 (5 bases). The V gene's germline CDR1 is MGHRA and CDR2 YSYEKL. The ends were cut back, 2 bases at V and 6 bases at J, with 27 bases in the middle. The CDR3 extends over 19 amino acids. The CDR3: CASSQFWRPSSERVDTQYF. The CDR3 DNA reads as TGCGCCAGCAGCCAATTTTGGAGACCTAGCAGTGAACGAGTGGATACGCAGTATTTT.

About this clone itself: Other nucleotide sequences in the sample specify the same CDR3. This chain joins TRBV18 and TRBJ2-3; D possibly uses TRBD1 or TRBD2 (5 bases each). The V and J ends lost 3 bases and 5 bases respectively, with 6 bases between them. The CDR3 consists of 12 residues. CDR1 is KGHSH, CDR2 LQKENI, per germline. The CDR3 loop is CASSPRGDTQYF. In nucleotides, the CDR3 is TGTGCCAGCTCACCGAGGGGAGATACGCAGTATTTT.